The clone carrying this TCR beta chain was picked up many times. What it recognizes is unknown. The sample originates from a study of naive and memory T cell subsets. Findings and limits, study-wide: Possibly reflecting memory cells re-expressing CD45RA, a few larger clonotypes occurred in naive repertoires, especially CD8.

Four subsets defined by CD45RA and CD27 were sorted after CD3, CD4, CD8 and live/dead staining. The CDR3 consists of 10 residues. Germline-derived CDR1 and CDR2 are SQVTM and ANQGSEA. V lost 4 bases to trimming and J lost 7 bases, with 8 bases between them. Two oligonucleotides, mixed equimolar, formed the beta constant-region primer covering TRBC1 and TRBC2. Ligated cDNA was amplified by four rounds of PCR with nested alpha and beta constant-region primers and SP2. TCRdb reprocessed the UMI-ligation and nested PCR reads via MiXCR and lists one record per CDR3 protein. The sample gives 150,000 or so distinct CDR3 sequences, about 23% of which show up once; 0.085% to 0.11% is in the top ten.

The chain recombines TRBV29-1 with TRBJ2-7; the D gene is possibly TRBD2 (6 bases). Sequencing was carried out using naive CD4+ T cells from blood. The clonotype was recovered from a human donor in good health. For the CDR3, the DNA is TGCAGCGTTGGGAGGGAGGAGCAGTACTTC. It specifies CSVGREEQYF.